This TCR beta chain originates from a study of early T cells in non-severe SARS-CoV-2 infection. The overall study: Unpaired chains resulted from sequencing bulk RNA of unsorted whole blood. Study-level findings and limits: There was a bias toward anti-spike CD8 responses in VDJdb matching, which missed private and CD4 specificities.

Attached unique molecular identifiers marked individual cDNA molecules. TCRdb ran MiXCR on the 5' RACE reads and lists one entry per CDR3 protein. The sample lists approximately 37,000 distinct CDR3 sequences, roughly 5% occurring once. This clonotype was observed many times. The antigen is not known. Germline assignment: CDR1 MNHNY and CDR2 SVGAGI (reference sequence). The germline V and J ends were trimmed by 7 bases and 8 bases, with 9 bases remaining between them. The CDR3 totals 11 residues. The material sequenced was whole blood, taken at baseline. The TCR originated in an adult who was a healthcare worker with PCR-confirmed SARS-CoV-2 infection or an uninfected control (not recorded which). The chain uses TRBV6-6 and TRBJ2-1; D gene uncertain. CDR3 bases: TGTGCCAGCAAGCGCGCGGATGAGCAGTTCTTC. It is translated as CASKRADEQFF.